The 9 T cell receptor beta chains below were found in one sample sequenced in a study of T cells after somatic rescue of genetic block. Repertoires were generated with immunoSEQ multiplex PCR, while TCRdb's copy carries only in-frame clones and drops some. Among 9,500 to 15,000 clones, 60% to 85% were seen once, and the ten largest hold 12%. Specimen: peripheral blood mononuclear cells (PBMCs). All receptors come from a boy younger than 18.

The V and J genes are TRBV10-3 and TRBJ2-6; D not resolved. The CDR3 has 17 amino acids. CDR1 ENHRY and CDR2 SYGVKD come from the germline V gene. The V gene lost 3 bases and the J gene lost 4 bases, with 16 bases spanning the gap. CDR3 loop: CAISDPLSPTGANVLTF. The DNA for the CDR3 is TGTGCCATCAGTGACCCCTTATCACCGACGGGGGCCAACGTCCTGACTTTC.

The rearrangement links TRBV7-3 to TRBJ1-1; possible D gene TRBD1, 6 bases. CDR1 is SGHTA, CDR2 FQGTGA, per germline. Deletions cut 2 bases from V and 1 base from J, with 8 bases between. The CDR3 length is 14 residues. CDR3 nucleotide sequence: TGTGCCAGCAGCTTAGGGGGCCAGAACACTGAAGCTTTCTTT. Amino acids: CASSLGGQNTEAFF.

This clone was observed a few times. The chain is built from TRBV5-5 and TRBJ1-2; no firm D call. Germline lookup yields CDR1 SGHKS and CDR2 YYEKEE (reference sequence). The CDR3 is 14 amino acids. The V end lost 1 base, the J end lost 6 bases, and 13 bases lay between the germline ends. CDR3 sequence: CASSLWAGSNGYTF. CDR3 DNA: TGTGCCAGCAGCTTGTGGGCAGGAAGTAATGGCTACACCTTC.

This chain links TRBV19 with TRBJ2-1, with TRBD2 as a possible D gene (6 bases). The CDR3 has 16 residues. The germline V gene encodes CDR1 LNHDA and CDR2 SQIVND (reference sequence). Trimming stripped 5 bases from V and 3 bases from J, with 17 bases between. The CDR3 DNA sequence: TGTGCCAGTAGTGAAGTAGCGGAGCCAAACTACAATGAGCAGTTCTTC. Protein: CASSEVAEPNYNEQFF. Looking up the rest from reference TRBV19 and TRBJ2-1 gives the full variable domain: DGGITQSPKYLFRKEGQNVTLSCEQNLNHDAMYWYRQDPGQGLRLIYYSQIVNDFQKGDIAEGYSVSREKKESFPLTVTSAQKNPTAFYLCASSEVAEPNYNEQFFGPGTRLTVL.

The DNA for the CDR3 is TGTGCCAGCAGCCCACTAGCGGGAGTAGATGAGCAGTTCTTC. Its protein is CASSPLAGVDEQFF. J is TRBJ2-1 and V is TRBV14, with 11 bases fitting TRBD2. Germline CDR1 SGHDN, CDR2 FVKESK. V lost 4 bases to trimming and J lost 8 bases; unmatched junction nucleotides: 4. The CDR3 is 14 amino acids.

This clone was observed a single time. The chain carries TRBV12-5 and TRBJ1-1; TRBD1 agrees at 7 bases. Germline loops: CDR1 LGHNT, CDR2 FRNRAP. The CDR3 runs 16 residues. V lost 1 base and J lost 2; bases outside the gene matches: 7. The CDR3 nucleotides read TGTGCTAGTGGTTTGGACAGGGGACGGCTAAACACTGAAGCTTTCTTT. Translating it yields CASGLDRGRLNTEAFF. The entire variable domain, with the rest obtained from reference TRBV12-5 and TRBJ1-1, is as follows: DARVTQTPRHKVTEMGQEVTMRCQPILGHNTVFWYRQTMMQGLELLAYFRNRAPLDDSGMPKDRFSAEMPDATLATLKIQPSEPRDSAVYFCASGLDRGRLNTEAFFGQGTRLTVV.

This clone is labeled medium-sized. This chain connects TRBV14 to TRBJ1-4; no firm D call. The CDR3 has 14 residues. V was shortened by 0 bases and J by 7 bases, with 9 bases between the two germline ends. The germline V gene encodes CDR1 SGHDN and CDR2 FVKESK. The CDR3 here is CASSQDSGSEKLFF. The CDR3 nucleotides are TGTGCCAGCAGCCAAGATAGTGGTAGTGAAAAACTGTTTTTT.

In its sample, this clone was seen a few times. The V call is TRBV12-5, the J call TRBJ2-1, with 10 nucleotides matching TRBD1. Germline V lookup: CDR1 LGHNT, CDR2 FRNRAP. CDR3 length: 14 amino acids. After removal of 3 bases from V and 8 bases from J, the junction contained 4 bases not matched to a gene. The CDR3 is CASGFYGTGDEQFF. The CDR3 DNA reads as TGTGCTAGTGGTTTCTATGGGACAGGGGATGAGCAGTTCTTC.

The chain combines TRBV9 with TRBJ1-2; D ambiguous. The CDR3 extends over 13 amino acids. The germline V and J ends were trimmed by 3 bases and 1 base, with 7 bases remaining between them. CDR1 SGDLS and CDR2 YYNGEE come from the germline V gene. Here the CDR3 reads CASSAGLNYGYTF. The CDR3 bases are TGTGCCAGCAGCGCTGGACTTAACTATGGCTACACCTTC.